A selection of T cell receptor beta chains follows, all from one sample in a study of T cell repertoires in cytomegalovirus infection. The antigens these receptors bind are not known. TCRdb redid the calling of the reads with MiXCR, one entry per CDR3 protein. The table has roughly 920,000 distinct CDR3 sequences, about a third seen once. The sample consisted of cultured CD8+ T cells from PBMCs, taken from culture after CMV antigen stimulation. The source of these receptors is a human donor in good health (CMV status not recorded). Some clones in this sample may be carry-over from other donors' samples. CDR3s include the opening cysteine and the closing phenylalanine or tryptophan. The D gene is left open where the match is weak. Some rows mark clone size as missing; the rest say once, few, many or name a class of expanded clone.

>-|-|TRBJ1-5|TRBV27
CASSTSPGRNQPQHF
TGTGCCAGCAGTACCTCTCCAGGTCGCAATCAGCCCCAGCATTTT
>few|-|TRBJ2-3|TRBV6-1
CASHLSRGARDTQYF
TGTGCCAGCCACCTCTCCCGGGGGGCGAGAGATACGCAGTATTTT
>-|-|TRBJ2-7|TRBV2
CASSAGHPYEQYF
TGTGCCAGCAGTGCGGGACACCCCTACGAGCAGTACTTC
>few|TRBD2|TRBJ2-3|TRBV7-9
CASSSTSTGGDTDTQYF
TGTGCCAGCAGCTCCACCTCGACGGGGGGGGACACAGATACGCAGTATTTT
>-|-|TRBJ2-3|TRBV9
CASSVDADTQYF
TGTGCCAGCAGCGTAGACGCAGATACGCAGTATTTT
>once|-|TRBJ2-7|TRBV7-9
CASSPPERTRSSYEQYF
TGTGCCAGCAGCCCTCCGGAGCGGACAAGGAGCTCCTACGAGCAGTACTTC
>many|-|TRBJ2-7|TRBV7-2
CASSLGLVPEEQYF
TGTGCCAGCAGCTTGGGACTTGTACCGGAGGAGCAGTACTTC
>many|TRBD1|TRBJ2-7|TRBV7-6
CASSFRGGGYEQYF
TGTGCCAGCAGCTTCCGAGGGGGCGGTTACGAGCAGTACTTC
>-|-|TRBJ2-7|TRBV6-1
CASSEMTRTSYEQYF
TGTGCCAGCAGTGAAATGACTCGTACCTCCTACGAGCAGTACTTC
>-|-|TRBJ2-1|TRBV7-6
CASSLGTFTYNEQFF
TGTGCCAGCAGCTTAGGGACATTTACCTACAATGAGCAGTTCTTC
>few|-|TRBJ1-2|TRBV4-1
CASSQAYDRGNYGYTF
TGCGCCAGCAGCCAAGCGTACGACAGAGGCAACTATGGCTACACCTTC
>-|-|TRBJ1-5|TRBV24-1
CATSDRQSGNQPQHF
TGTGCCACCAGTGATCGGCAGAGCGGCAATCAGCCCCAGCATTTT
>-|-|TRBJ2-2|TRBV7-6
CASSFGEWNTGELFF
TGTGCCAGCAGCTTCGGGGAGTGGAATACCGGGGAGCTGTTTTTT
>-|TRBD1|TRBJ1-5|TRBV7-8
CASSLAGDRGSNQPQHF
TGTGCCAGCAGCTTAGCGGGGGACAGGGGGAGCAATCAGCCCCAGCATTTT
>few|TRBD2|TRBJ2-1|TRBV7-6
CANSPRSGGSSYNEQFF
TGTGCCAACAGCCCCCGTAGCGGGGGGAGCTCCTACAATGAGCAGTTCTTC
>-|TRBD2|TRBJ2-5|TRBV7-6
CASRRLAGGQETQYF
TGTGCCAGCAGACGACTAGCGGGGGGACAAGAGACCCAGTACTTC
>few|-|TRBJ1-5|TRBV6-1
CASSEVTGGNQPQHF
TGTGCCAGCAGTGAAGTGACGGGCGGCAATCAGCCCCAGCATTTT
>-|-|TRBJ2-3|TRBV9
CASSTHGGLTDTQYF
TGTGCCAGCAGCACCCACGGGGGACTCACAGATACGCAGTATTTT
>-|TRBD2|TRBJ2-7|TRBV12-5
CASGWDYSYEQYF
TGTGCTAGTGGCTGGGACTATTCCTACGAGCAGTACTTC
>-|-|TRBJ2-7|TRBV7-6
CASSLEQGLNYEQYF
TGTGCCAGCAGCTTAGAGCAGGGACTGAACTACGAGCAGTACTTC
>few|-|TRBJ2-7|TRBV29-1
CSVDPGNDEQYF
TGCAGCGTTGACCCAGGGAACGACGAGCAGTACTTC
>-|-|TRBJ1-1|TRBV6-1
CASSKGVPNTEAFF
TGTGCCAGCTCCAAGGGTGTCCCGAACACTGAAGCTTTCTTT